This T cell receptor beta chain was identified in a study of blood T cell repertoires in COVID-19. The CDR3 has 13 amino acids. Trimming cost V 4 bases and J 4 bases, with 7 bases left between them. The germline CDR1 and CDR2 sequences are MGHDK and SYGVNS. Under the authors' procedure: How many nucleated cells were present was estimated from reference gene primer amplification. The method was immunoSEQ multiplex PCR; TCRdb's version includes in-frame clones alone and lacks a portion of them. The V and J calls and clone size come from that table; D and trimming were worked out from the DNA. This sample has roughly 200,000 clones; around 80% occur once, and the top ten carry roughly 27%.

The sample consisted of peripheral blood. The sequence derives from a man aged 35-49 years with acute or convalescent COVID-19. V gene TRBV25-1 combines with J gene TRBJ1-4; weak D call: TRBD1 (5 bases). In nucleotides, the CDR3 is TGTGCCAGCAGTGCCCAGGGTAATGAAAAACTGTTTTTT. Residues: CASSAQGNEKLFF. Looking up the rest from reference TRBV25-1 and TRBJ1-4 gives the full variable domain: EADIYQTPRYLVIGTGKKITLECSQTMGHDKMYWYQQDPGMELHLIHYSYGVNSTEKGDLSSESTVSRIRTEHFPLTLESARPSHTSQYLCASSAQGNEKLFFGSGTQLSVL.